This TCR beta chain comes out of a study of T cells in Graves' hyperthyroidism and ophthalmopathy. In the study overall: Prior to any treatment, at the point of initial diagnosis, peripheral blood was collected. Study results and caveats: A model built on 13 V-J features separated ophthalmopathy from stable hyperthyroidism.

TCR beta CDR3 sequences were amplified from RNA transcripts. First-round RT-PCR targeting the TCR CDR3 was performed with the HTBI primer set. One entry per CDR3 protein results from TCRdb running MiXCR on the multiplex PCR reads. The sample shows some 690,000 distinct CDR3 sequences, around 15% of them seen only once. Many counts were recorded for this clonotype. Its antigen remains unknown. Exclusions: uncontrolled infection, other autoimmune disease, pregnancy, lactation. CDR1 is KGHDR, CDR2 SFDVKD, per germline. The CDR3 runs 12 residues. V lost 4 bases and J lost 9; bases outside the gene matches: 2.

Sequencing was performed on blood. The chain carries TRBV24-1 and TRBJ1-5, with TRBD1 identical over 7 bases. The source is a man in his fifties or sixties with Graves' hyperthyroidism. The CDR3 here is CATSEGDRPQHF. The CDR3 nucleotides are TGTGCCACCAGTGAAGGGGACAGGCCCCAGCATTTT.